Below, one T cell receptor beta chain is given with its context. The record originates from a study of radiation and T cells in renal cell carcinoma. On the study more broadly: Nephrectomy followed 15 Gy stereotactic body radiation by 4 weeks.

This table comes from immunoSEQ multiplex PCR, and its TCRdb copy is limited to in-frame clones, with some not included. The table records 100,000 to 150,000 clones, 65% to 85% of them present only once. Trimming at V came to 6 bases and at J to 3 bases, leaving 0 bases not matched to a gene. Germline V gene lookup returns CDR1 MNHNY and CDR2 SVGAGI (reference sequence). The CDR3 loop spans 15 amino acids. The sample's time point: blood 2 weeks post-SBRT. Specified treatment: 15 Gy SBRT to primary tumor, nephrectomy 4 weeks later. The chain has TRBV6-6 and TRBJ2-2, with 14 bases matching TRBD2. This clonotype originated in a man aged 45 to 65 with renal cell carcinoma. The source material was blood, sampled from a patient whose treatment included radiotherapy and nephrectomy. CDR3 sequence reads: CASRTSGGDTGELFF. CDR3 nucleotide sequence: TGTGCCAGCAGGACTAGCGGGGGGGACACCGGGGAGCTGTTTTTT.